Shown below are 4 T cell receptor beta chains from a single sample sequenced in a study of blood T cells in healthy people across ages. Together with a sample-barcoded 5' primer, a J-beta primer mix was included in a second PCR lasting about 7 to 12 cycles. TCRdb used MiXCR to reprocess the 5' RACE reads, holding one entry per CDR3 protein. The data show hundreds of thousands of distinct CDR3 sequences, around 20% seen once. Sequenced material: blood. Receptors were obtained from a man aged 65 to 85 in good health.

This clonotype was counted only a few times. The V gene is TRBV29-1, the J gene TRBJ1-2, with D tentatively TRBD1 (5 bases). The V gene lost 6 bases and the J gene lost 8 bases, with 13 bases spanning the gap. The CDR3 runs to 11 residues. Germline-derived CDR1 and CDR2 are SQVTM and ANQGSEA. The CDR3 sequence: CSVLGGQGYTF. CDR3 sequence (DNA): TGCAGCGTCCTGGGGGGTCAGGGCTACACCTTC.

This clonotype appeared many times. J is TRBJ2-7 and V is TRBV29-1; 9 bases match TRBD2. This CDR3 is built from 15 residues. CDR1 SQVTM and CDR2 ANQGSEA come from the germline V gene. The V segment lost 3 bases and the J segment 7 bases; nucleotides outside the gene matches: 13. The CDR3 region is CSVDTTGTSRGEQYF. DNA for the CDR3: TGCAGCGTTGATACAACCGGGACTAGCCGTGGAGAGCAGTACTTC.

This clonotype was counted many times. The CDR3 loop is CASSSSGATNEKLFF. Here the CDR3 DNA reads TGTGCCAGCAGCTCCTCAGGAGCAACTAATGAAAAACTGTTTTTT. The chain couples TRBV5-5 to TRBJ1-4; D unresolved. The V end lost 3 bases, the J end lost 0 bases, and 9 bases lay between the germline ends. Germline CDR1 SGHKS, CDR2 YYEKEE (reference sequence). This CDR3 has 15 residues.

The gene calls are TRBV27 and TRBJ2-3; TRBD2 agrees at 10 bases. CDR1 is MNHEY, CDR2 SMNVEV, per germline (reference sequence). V gave up 5 bases and J gave up 9 bases; unmatched junction bases: 14. CDR3 length: 16 amino acids. CDR3 sequence reads: CASSPHASGRAGTQYF. CDR3 bases: TGTGCCAGCAGTCCACACGCCAGCGGGAGGGCCGGCACGCAGTATTTT.